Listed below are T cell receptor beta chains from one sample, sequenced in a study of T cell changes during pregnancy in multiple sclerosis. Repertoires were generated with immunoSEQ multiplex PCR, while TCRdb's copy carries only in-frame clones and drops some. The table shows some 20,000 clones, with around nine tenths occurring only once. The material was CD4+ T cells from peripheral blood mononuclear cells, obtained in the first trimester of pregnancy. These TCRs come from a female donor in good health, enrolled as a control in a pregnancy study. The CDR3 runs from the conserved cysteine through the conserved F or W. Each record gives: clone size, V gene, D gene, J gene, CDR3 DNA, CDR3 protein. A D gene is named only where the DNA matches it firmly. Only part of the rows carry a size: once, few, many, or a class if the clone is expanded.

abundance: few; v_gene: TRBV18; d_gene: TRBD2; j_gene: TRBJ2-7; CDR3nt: TGTGCCAGCTCACCGCTAGCGGGGAATTTAGAGCAGTACTTC; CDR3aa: CASSPLAGNLEQYF
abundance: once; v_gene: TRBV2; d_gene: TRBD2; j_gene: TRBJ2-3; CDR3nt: TGTGCCAGCAGTGGCCGGGGACTAGCGGTTCGGTATACGCAGTATTTT; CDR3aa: CASSGRGLAVRYTQYF
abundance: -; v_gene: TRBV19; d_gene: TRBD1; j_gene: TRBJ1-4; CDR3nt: TGTGCCAGTAGTCTACCTACAGGGTTAGGGGGCAATGAAAAACTGTTTTTT; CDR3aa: CASSLPTGLGGNEKLFF
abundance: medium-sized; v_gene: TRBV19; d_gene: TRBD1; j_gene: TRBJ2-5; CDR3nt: TGTGCCAGTAGTATAATACGGGCAGGGGGAAGGCAAGAGACCCAGTACTTC; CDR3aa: CASSIIRAGGRQETQYF
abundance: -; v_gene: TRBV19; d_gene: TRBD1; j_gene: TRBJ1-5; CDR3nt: TGTGCCAGTAGTATCCCACAGGGGGATCAGCCCCAGCATTTT; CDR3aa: CASSIPQGDQPQHF
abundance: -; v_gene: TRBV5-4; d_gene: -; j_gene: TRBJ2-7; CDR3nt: TGTGCCAGCAGCTTGGAGGAGACTGGAGCCTACGAGCAGTACTTC; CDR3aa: CASSLEETGAYEQYF
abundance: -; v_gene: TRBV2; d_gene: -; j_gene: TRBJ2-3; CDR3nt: TGTGCCAGCAGTGACAGATCTAGCACAGATACGCAGTATTTT; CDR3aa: CASSDRSSTDTQYF
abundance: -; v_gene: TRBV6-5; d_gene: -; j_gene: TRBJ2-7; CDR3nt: TGTGCCAGCAGACCCCTTATGGGAGGAGTTTGGGAGCAGTACTTC; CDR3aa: CASRPLMGGVWEQYF
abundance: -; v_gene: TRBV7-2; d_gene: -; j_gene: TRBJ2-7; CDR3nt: TGTGCCAGCAGCCCCGGCCGGAGGTACGAGCAGTACTTC; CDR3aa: CASSPGRRYEQYF
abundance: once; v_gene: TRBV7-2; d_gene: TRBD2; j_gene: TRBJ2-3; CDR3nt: TGTGCCAGCAGCTTAAGTTTAAGACTAGCGGTCCAAGATACGCAGTATTTT; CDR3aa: CASSLSLRLAVQDTQYF
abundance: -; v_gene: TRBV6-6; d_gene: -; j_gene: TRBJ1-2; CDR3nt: TGTGCCAGCACCCTCAGCGGGGGATATGGCTACACCTTC; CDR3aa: CASTLSGGYGYTF
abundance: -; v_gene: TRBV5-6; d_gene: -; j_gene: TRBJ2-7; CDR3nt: TGTGCCAGCCTGCGTACAGGATACTACGAGCAGTACTTC; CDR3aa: CASLRTGYYEQYF
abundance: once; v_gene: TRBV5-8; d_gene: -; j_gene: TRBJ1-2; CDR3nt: TGTGCCAGCAGCCCGACAGTGAACTATGGCTACACCTTC; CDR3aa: CASSPTVNYGYTF
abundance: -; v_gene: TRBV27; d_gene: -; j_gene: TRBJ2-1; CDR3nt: TGTGCCAGCAGGGTGGACTTTAGCTCCTACAATGAGCAGTTCTTC; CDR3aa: CASRVDFSSYNEQFF
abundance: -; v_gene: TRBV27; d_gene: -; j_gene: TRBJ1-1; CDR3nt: TGTGCCAGCAGTTTACCAGGTTCGAACACTGAAGCTTTCTTT; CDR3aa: CASSLPGSNTEAFF